This T cell receptor beta chain was observed in a study of T-cell reconstitution after alpha-beta-depleted transplantation in children (dated by TCRdb to 2015 to 2016). In terms of the full investigation: T-cell immune reconstitution after TCRalphabeta/CD19-depleted allogeneic hematopoietic cell transplantation in children was quantitatively tracked in the study by means of TCR repertoire profiling. Overall results and qualifications from the work: Over subsequent months, a decline in hyperexpanded clone frequencies was noted, and after one year, T-cell counts and TCRbeta diversity were mostly ascribed to newly produced T cells. The high TCRbeta diversity at day 60 in some patients was ascribed to recipient T cells and intrathymic progenitors that had survived conditioning. The apparently early alphabetaT-cell count recovery about two months after transplant was reportedly dependent on only several hundred rapidly expanded clones derived from non-depleted graft cells.

CDR1 is given as MNHEY and CDR2 as SVGAGI, both from the germline V gene. V ends up 3 bases short and J 8 bases short, with an unmatched junction base count of 10. The CDR3 starts with the cysteine, ends with the phenylalanine, and has 15 residues. Kept here is only the CDR3 DNA, which spans 45 bases and is read in frame from base 1. Preparation of the library involved PCR. TCRdb records Illumina HiSeq 2500 as the sequencer. To normalize quantification of the TCRbeta repertoire, the TCR libraries were built with molecular barcoding that relied on unique molecular identifiers. TCRdb reprocessing: public reads trimmed at Q25 with fastp, clones called with MiXCR, in-frame beta chains kept. Rows merge per CDR3 protein into single entries with the most common DNA and genes. This sample gives 500,000 to 750,000 distinct CDR3 sequences in total; 20% to 30% of them show up just once. The ten top clones hold about 35% of the sample.

The meaning of the sample's treatment or condition label: allogeneic hematopoietic cell transplantation with graft depleted of TCRalphabeta T cells and CD19 B cells. The transplant recipients were children given TCRalphabeta/CD19-depleted allogeneic hematopoietic cell grafts. This clonotype was detected a few times. What this receptor recognizes is not known. Per-base quality was not reported, and no clone a single base away is much larger than it. The sequenced sample was PBMCs, obtained before TCRalphabeta/CD19-depleted stem cell transplant. The sequence came from a boy in the first two years of life with Wiskott-Aldrich syndrome, due to receive a stem cell transplant. In this chain, TRBV6-5 is recombined with TRBJ2-1; 7 middle bases align to TRBD2. The nucleotide sequence is given as TGTGCCAGCAGTTATGGGGGAGGGCCTCGGTATGAGCAGTTCTTC. Its product reads: CASSYGGGPRYEQFF.